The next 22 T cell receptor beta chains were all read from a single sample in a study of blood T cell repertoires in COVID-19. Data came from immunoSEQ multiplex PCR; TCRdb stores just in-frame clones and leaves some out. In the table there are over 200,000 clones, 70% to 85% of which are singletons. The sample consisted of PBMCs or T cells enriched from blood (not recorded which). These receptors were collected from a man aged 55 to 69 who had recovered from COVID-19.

CDR3 sequence reads: CASSLPEQLGAKNIQYF. CDR3 coding DNA: TGTGCCAGCAGCTTGCCTGAACAACTAGGCGCCAAAAACATTCAGTACTTC. This sequence joins TRBV5-6 and TRBJ2-4, with a tentative D call TRBD2 (5 bases). In germline, CDR1 is SGHDT, CDR2 YYEEEE. V was pared by 1 base and J by 1 base, with 15 bases between. The CDR3 length is 17 residues.

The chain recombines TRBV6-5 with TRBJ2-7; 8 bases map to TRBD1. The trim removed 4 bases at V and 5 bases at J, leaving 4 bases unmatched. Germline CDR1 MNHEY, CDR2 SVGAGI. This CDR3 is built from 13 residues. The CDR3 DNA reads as TGTGCCAGCAGTTGGGGACAGGCCCACGAGCAGTACTTC. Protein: CASSWGQAHEQYF.

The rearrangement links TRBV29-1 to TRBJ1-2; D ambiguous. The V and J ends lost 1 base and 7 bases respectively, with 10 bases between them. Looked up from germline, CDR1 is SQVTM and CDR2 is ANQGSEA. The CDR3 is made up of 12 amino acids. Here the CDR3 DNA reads TGCAGCGTTGAAGGCGTCCGGAGTGGCTACACCTTC. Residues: CSVEGVRSGYTF.

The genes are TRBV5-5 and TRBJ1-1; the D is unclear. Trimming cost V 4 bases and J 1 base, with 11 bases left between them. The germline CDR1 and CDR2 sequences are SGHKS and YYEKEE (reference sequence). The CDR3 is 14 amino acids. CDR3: CASSLGLENTEAFF. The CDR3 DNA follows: TGTGCCAGCAGCCTAGGTCTCGAGAACACTGAAGCTTTCTTT.

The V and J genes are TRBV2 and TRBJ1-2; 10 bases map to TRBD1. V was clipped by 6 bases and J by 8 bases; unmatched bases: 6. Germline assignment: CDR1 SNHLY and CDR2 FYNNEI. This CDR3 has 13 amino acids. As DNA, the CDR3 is TGTGCCAGCAGGGGGGACAGGGGCAGGGGCTACACCTTC. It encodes CASRGDRGRGYTF.

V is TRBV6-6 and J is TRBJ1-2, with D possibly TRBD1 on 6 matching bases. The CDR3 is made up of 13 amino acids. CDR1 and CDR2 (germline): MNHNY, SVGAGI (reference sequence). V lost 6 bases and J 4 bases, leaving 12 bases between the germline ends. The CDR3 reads CASSTMDSYGYTF. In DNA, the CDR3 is TGTGCCAGCAGCACCATGGACAGCTATGGCTACACCTTC.

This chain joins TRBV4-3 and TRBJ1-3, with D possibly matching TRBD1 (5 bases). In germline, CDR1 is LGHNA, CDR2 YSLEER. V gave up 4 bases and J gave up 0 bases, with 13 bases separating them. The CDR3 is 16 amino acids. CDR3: CASSRQGIDSGNTIYF. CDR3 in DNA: TGCGCCAGCAGCCGTCAGGGTATCGACTCTGGAAACACCATATATTTT.

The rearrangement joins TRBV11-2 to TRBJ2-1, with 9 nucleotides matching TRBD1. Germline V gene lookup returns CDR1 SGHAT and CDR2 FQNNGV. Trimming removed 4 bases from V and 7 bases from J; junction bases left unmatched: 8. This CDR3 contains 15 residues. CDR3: CASSSGAGQGNEQFF. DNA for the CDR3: TGTGCCAGCAGCTCAGGGGCGGGACAGGGTAATGAGCAGTTCTTC.

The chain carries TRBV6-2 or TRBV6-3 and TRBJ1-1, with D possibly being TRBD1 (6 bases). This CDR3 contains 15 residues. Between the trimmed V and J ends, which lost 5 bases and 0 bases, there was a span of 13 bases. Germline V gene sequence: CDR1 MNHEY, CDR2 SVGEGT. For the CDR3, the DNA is TGTGCCAGCAGTCGACAGGACGTCATGAACACTGAAGCTTTCTTT. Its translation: CASSRQDVMNTEAFF.

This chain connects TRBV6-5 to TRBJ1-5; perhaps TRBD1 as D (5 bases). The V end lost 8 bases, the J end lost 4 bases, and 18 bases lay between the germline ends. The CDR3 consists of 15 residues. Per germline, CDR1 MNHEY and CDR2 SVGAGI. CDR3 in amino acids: CASYYRQTRNQPQHF. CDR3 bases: TGTGCCAGCTACTACAGACAGACTCGGAATCAGCCCCAGCATTTT.

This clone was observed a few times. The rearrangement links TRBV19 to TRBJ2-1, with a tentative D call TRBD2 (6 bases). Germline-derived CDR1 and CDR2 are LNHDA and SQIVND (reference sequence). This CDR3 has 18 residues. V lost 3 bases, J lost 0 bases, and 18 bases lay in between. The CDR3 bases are TGTGCCAGTAGTATTCCCGAGGGTCGGGGGAGCTCCTACAATGAGCAGTTCTTC. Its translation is CASSIPEGRGSSYNEQFF.

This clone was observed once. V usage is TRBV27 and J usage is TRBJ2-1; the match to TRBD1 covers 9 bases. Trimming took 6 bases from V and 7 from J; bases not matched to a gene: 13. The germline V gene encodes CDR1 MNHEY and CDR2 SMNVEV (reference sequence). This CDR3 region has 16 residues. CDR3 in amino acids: CASRPHPGQGDNEQFF. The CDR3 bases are TGTGCCAGCAGACCTCACCCGGGACAGGGTGATAATGAGCAGTTCTTC.

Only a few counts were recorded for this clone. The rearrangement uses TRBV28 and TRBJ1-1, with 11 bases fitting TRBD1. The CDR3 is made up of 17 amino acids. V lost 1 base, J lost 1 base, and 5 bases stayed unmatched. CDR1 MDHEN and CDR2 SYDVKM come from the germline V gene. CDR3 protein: CASSLLGTGGSNTEAFF. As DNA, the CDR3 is TGTGCCAGCAGTTTATTGGGGACAGGGGGATCGAACACTGAAGCTTTCTTT.

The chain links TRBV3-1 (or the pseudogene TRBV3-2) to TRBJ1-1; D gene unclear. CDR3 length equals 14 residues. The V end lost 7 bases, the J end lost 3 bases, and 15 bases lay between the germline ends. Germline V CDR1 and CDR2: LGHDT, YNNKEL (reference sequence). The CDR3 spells CASTNTLGDTEAFF. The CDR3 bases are TGTGCCAGCACCAACACTCTCGGGGACACTGAAGCTTTCTTT.

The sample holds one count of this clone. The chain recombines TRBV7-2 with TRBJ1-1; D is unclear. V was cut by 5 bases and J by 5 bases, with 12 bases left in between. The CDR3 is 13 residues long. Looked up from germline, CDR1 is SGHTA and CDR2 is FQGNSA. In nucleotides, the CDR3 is TGTGCCAGCAGCCCCAACCCGGGGACTGAAGCTTTCTTT. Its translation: CASSPNPGTEAFF.

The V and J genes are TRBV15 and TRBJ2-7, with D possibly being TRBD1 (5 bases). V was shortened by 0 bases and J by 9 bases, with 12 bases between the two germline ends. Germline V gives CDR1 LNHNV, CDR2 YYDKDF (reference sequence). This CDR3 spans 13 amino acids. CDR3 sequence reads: CATSRDTQGGQYF. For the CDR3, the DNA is TGTGCCACCAGCAGAGATACCCAGGGCGGGCAGTACTTC.

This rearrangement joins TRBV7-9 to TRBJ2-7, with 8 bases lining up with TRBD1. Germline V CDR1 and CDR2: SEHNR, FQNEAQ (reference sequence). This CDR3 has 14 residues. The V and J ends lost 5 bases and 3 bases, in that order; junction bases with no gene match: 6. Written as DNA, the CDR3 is TGTGCCAGCAGCCGTACAGGGGGAGGCTACGAGCAGTACTTC. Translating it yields CASSRTGGGYEQYF.

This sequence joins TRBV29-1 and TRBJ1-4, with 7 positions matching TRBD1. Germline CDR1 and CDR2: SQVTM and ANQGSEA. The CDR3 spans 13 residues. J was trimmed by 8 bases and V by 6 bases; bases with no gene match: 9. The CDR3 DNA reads TGCAGCGTCCCCGGAGGGGGCGAAGAAAAACTGTTTTTT. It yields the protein CSVPGGGEEKLFF.

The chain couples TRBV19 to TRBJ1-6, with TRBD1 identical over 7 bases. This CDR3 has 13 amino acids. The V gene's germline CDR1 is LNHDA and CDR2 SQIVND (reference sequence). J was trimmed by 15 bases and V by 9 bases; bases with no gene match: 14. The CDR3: CASSAGQAGLLHF. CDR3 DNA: TGTGCCAGCTCGGCTGGACAGGCCGGACTCCTCCACTTT.

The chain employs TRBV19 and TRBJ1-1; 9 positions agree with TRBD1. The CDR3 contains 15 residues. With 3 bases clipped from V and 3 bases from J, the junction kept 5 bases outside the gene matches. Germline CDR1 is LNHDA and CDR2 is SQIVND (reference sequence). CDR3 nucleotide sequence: TGTGCCAGTAGTATGTGGGGACAGGGAGACACTGAAGCTTTCTTT. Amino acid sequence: CASSMWGQGDTEAFF.

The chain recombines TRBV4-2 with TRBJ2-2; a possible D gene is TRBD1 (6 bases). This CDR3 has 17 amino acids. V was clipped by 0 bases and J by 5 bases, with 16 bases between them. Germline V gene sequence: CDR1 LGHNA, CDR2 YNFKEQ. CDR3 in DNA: TGTGCCAGCAGCCAAGATCAGCAGCCAGGGGAAACCGGGGAGCTGTTTTTT. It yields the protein CASSQDQQPGETGELFF.

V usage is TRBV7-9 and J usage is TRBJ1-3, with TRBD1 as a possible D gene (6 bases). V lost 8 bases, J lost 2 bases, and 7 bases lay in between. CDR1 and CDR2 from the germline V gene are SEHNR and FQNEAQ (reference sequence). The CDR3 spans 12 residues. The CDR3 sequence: CASGGAGNTIYF. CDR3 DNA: TGTGCCAGCGGGGGCGCTGGAAACACCATATATTTT.